A single T cell receptor (beta chain) is shown here with its context. The antigen remains unidentified. The data are from a study of neoadjuvant anti-PD-1 for oral cavity cancer. The wider study: Non-progressing patients received a fourth nivolumab dose near day 43, then surgery on days 50-56. Findings and caveats of the study: With three patients per group, TCR findings need larger cohorts.

Indicated time point: after neoadjuvant nivolumab, at surgical resection. The assay was immunoSEQ multiplex PCR, and TCRdb's table has in-frame clones only and misses some. There are over 5,000 clones in the sample; roughly 61% occur only once, and roughly 7% lies in the top ten. Sequenced material: tumor tissue, taken after nivolumab (anti-PD-1) treatment. This receptor was obtained from a person between 40 and 85 years old with oral cavity squamous cell carcinoma.

The CDR3 loop reads CASSSAGTGGLTEQFF. The CDR3 nucleotides read TGTGCCAGCAGTTCCGCCGGGACAGGGGGCCTTACTGAGCAGTTCTTC. The chain links TRBV7-8 to TRBJ2-1; 12 positions agree with TRBD1. V shed 6 bases, J shed 9 bases, and the junction held 12 bases outside the gene matches. Germline loops: CDR1 SGHVS, CDR2 FQNEAQ. The CDR3 consists of 16 residues.